These 24 T cell receptor beta chains were all obtained from the same sample, sequenced in a study of CD8 T cells in ankylosing spondylitis. TCRdb processed the 5' RACE reads anew with MiXCR; each CDR3 protein has one entry. The table includes fewer than 500,000 distinct CDR3 sequences, about a fifth detected once. Whole-study findings and limits: Blood from ankylosing spondylitis patients appeared to carry a characteristic roughly 8-variant TCR beta motif.

For these TCRs, the target antigens are not known. The sequenced material came from blood, either unsorted or a sorted T cell fraction (not recorded which). These receptors all stem from a male donor with ankylosing spondylitis.

This clonotype was detected many times. The V call is TRBV7-2, the J call TRBJ1-1, with D hard to call. Germline CDR1 is SGHTA and CDR2 is FQGNSA. V was clipped by 2 bases and J by 2 bases, with 9 bases between them. The CDR3 runs to 14 residues. The CDR3 region has the DNA TGTGCCAGCAGCTTAATCGACCTCAACACTGAAGCTTTCTTT. It is translated as CASSLIDLNTEAFF. Full variable domain (rest looked up from reference TRBV7-2 and TRBJ1-1): GAGVSQSPSNKVTEKGKDVELRCDPISGHTALYWYRQSLGQGLEFLIYFQGNSAPDKSGLPSDRFSAERTGGSVSTLTIQRTQQEDSAVYLCASSLIDLNTEAFFGQGTRLTVV.

Here the CDR3 reads CASSLVVNPSGANVLTF. The CDR3 DNA sequence: TGTGCCAGCAGCTTAGTGGTCAACCCATCTGGGGCCAACGTCCTGACTTTC. This sequence joins TRBV11-2 and TRBJ2-6, with D unclear. CDR1 SGHAT and CDR2 FQNNGV come from the germline V gene. The CDR3 runs 17 residues. Trimming left V 1 base short and J 1 base short, with 11 bases between.

The V call is TRBV29-1, the J call TRBJ2-2; no firm D call. The V and J ends lost 3 bases and 4 bases respectively, with 12 bases between them. The CDR3 has 14 amino acids. Germline values: CDR1 SQVTM, CDR2 ANQGSEA. The CDR3 protein is CSVEKLVSTGELFF. The CDR3 bases are TGCAGCGTTGAGAAGCTAGTATCCACCGGGGAGCTGTTTTTT.

The sample holds many counts of this clonotype. The chain has TRBV7-2 and TRBJ2-4, with a tentative D call TRBD2 (5 bases). Germline lookup yields CDR1 SGHTA and CDR2 FQGNSA. The CDR3 covers 16 residues. V was shortened by 1 base and J by 0 bases, with 10 bases between the two germline ends. The CDR3 protein is CASSLGTRIAKNIQYF. Here the CDR3 DNA reads TGTGCCAGCAGCTTAGGGACTCGGATAGCCAAAAACATTCAGTACTTC.

This chain connects TRBV29-1 to TRBJ1-1; unclear D gene. CDR3 size: 12 residues. Germline V gives CDR1 SQVTM, CDR2 ANQGSEA. V was trimmed by 4 bases and J by 6 bases, leaving 12 bases between them. The CDR3 region is CSVVRPPSEAFF. CDR3 nucleotide sequence: TGCAGCGTTGTACGGCCCCCGTCTGAAGCTTTCTTT.

This clonotype was counted a few times. The chain recombines TRBV6-5 with TRBJ2-1; D remains ambiguous. From germline, CDR1 is MNHEY and CDR2 SVGAGI. The CDR3 has 15 residues. Trimming cost V 0 bases and J 0 bases, with 6 bases left between them. The CDR3 DNA sequence: TGTGCCAGCAGTTACTCGACTCCCTCCTACAATGAGCAGTTCTTC. It specifies CASSYSTPSYNEQFF.

V gene TRBV29-1 combines with J gene TRBJ2-2, with D maybe TRBD1 (5 bases). Germline CDR1 reads SQVTM; CDR2 reads ANQGSEA. The CDR3 consists of 14 residues. The ends were cut back, 3 bases at V and 0 bases at J, with 8 bases in the middle. CDR3 nucleotide sequence: TGCAGCGTTGACCAGGGCGCGAACACCGGGGAGCTGTTTTTT. Encoded protein: CSVDQGANTGELFF.

Concerning this clonotype itself: At one end the junction does not follow the germline gene, possibly because of a read error. This rearrangement joins TRBV7-9 to TRBJ1-5; 7 nucleotides match TRBD1. This CDR3 is 15 amino acids long. In germline, CDR1 is SEHNR, CDR2 FQNEAQ (reference sequence). The CDR3 is CASSLTGTVNQPQHF. CDR3 nucleotides: TGTGCCAGCAGCTTAACCGGGACAGTTAATCAACCCCAGCATTTT.

The chain employs TRBV10-3 and TRBJ2-1, with 8 bases that match TRBD1. Germline V gene sequence: CDR1 ENHRY, CDR2 SYGVKD. With V trimmed by 2 bases and J by 3 bases, 3 bases remained unmatched. The CDR3 has 15 residues. CDR3 DNA sequence: TGTGCCATCAGTGAGACAGGGGGTTTCTACAATGAGCAGTTCTTC. Translated, it gives CAISETGGFYNEQFF.

The chain uses TRBV28 and TRBJ2-2; 8 nucleotides agree with TRBD2. Germline V gene lookup returns CDR1 MDHEN and CDR2 SYDVKM. There are 15 residues in the CDR3. The J segment lost 4 bases and the V segment lost 5 bases, leaving 6 bases of the junction unmatched. CDR3 protein: CASSEALAATGELFF. As DNA, the CDR3 is TGTGCCAGCAGTGAGGCACTAGCGGCCACCGGGGAGCTGTTTTTT.

This clonotype has a handful of counts. This chain joins TRBV2 and TRBJ2-5; TRBD2 aligns across 11 bases. The germline CDR1 and CDR2 sequences are SNHLY and FYNNEI. This CDR3 has 16 amino acids. The V segment lost 4 bases and the J segment 5 bases; nucleotides outside the gene matches: 9. CDR3 DNA sequence: TGTGCCAGCAGTGGGAGACTAGCGGGAAATGGGGAGACCCAGTACTTC. It is translated as CASSGRLAGNGETQYF. The full variable domain, its missing parts supplied by reference TRBV2 and TRBJ2-5, is EPEVTQTPSHQVTQMGQEVILRCVPISNHLYFYWYRQILGQKVEFLVSFYNNEISEKSEIFDDQFSVERPDGSNFTLKIRSTKLEDSAMYFCASSGRLAGNGETQYFGPGTRLLVL.

This clonotype came up a few times. V is TRBV12-3 or TRBV12-4 and J is TRBJ2-2, with TRBD2 as a possible D gene (5 bases). V was trimmed by 0 bases and J by 3 bases, leaving 11 bases between them. This CDR3 contains 16 residues. The CDR3 protein is CASSLAGEVYTGELFF. The DNA for the CDR3 is TGTGCCAGCAGTTTAGCGGGAGAAGTCTACACCGGGGAGCTGTTTTTT.

The chain couples TRBV5-1 to TRBJ2-3, with D perhaps TRBD2 (6 bases). Germline V gene sequence: CDR1 SGHRS, CDR2 YFSETQ. Trimming removed 4 bases at V and 0 bases at J, with 21 bases between. The CDR3 covers 18 residues. The CDR3 bases are TGCGCCAGCAGCCCTTATGGGCTAGCGCCCACTAGCACAGATACGCAGTATTTT. Residues: CASSPYGLAPTSTDTQYF.

The chain has TRBV30 and TRBJ2-7; 9 bases match TRBD1. The length of the CDR3 is 14 residues. Losses at the gene ends were 5 bases for V and 2 bases for J; bases not matched to a gene: 7. The germline V gene encodes CDR1 GTSNPN and CDR2 SVGIG (reference sequence). The CDR3 reads CAWDTGTGPYEQYF. CDR3 coding DNA: TGTGCCTGGGATACCGGGACAGGGCCCTACGAGCAGTACTTC.

V is TRBV6-1 and J is TRBJ2-3; 7 bases line up with TRBD2. J lost 4 bases, V lost 5 bases, and 6 bases had no gene match. The CDR3 is 14 amino acids. Germline loops: CDR1 MNHNS, CDR2 SASEGT. DNA of the CDR3: TGTGCCAGCAGTAGCCCTAGCGGACCAGATACGCAGTATTTT. Its translation is CASSSPSGPDTQYF.

The J gene is TRBJ2-1, the V gene TRBV7-9; D unresolved. The CDR3 totals 12 residues. The germline V gene encodes CDR1 SEHNR and CDR2 FQNEAQ (reference sequence). Trimming cost V 8 bases and J 8 bases, with 13 bases left between them. This CDR3 reads CASCRTPHEQFF. As DNA, the CDR3 is TGTGCCAGCTGCCGAACCCCCCATGAGCAGTTCTTC.

This clonotype turned up a few times. The genes are TRBV5-1 and TRBJ1-2; 11 bases line up with TRBD1. The CDR3 has 15 residues. The V and J ends lost 4 bases and 4 bases, in that order; junction bases with no gene match: 6. Germline V lookup: CDR1 SGHRS, CDR2 YFSETQ. CDR3 amino acids: CASSPDRGQIYGYTF. Here the CDR3 DNA reads TGCGCCAGCAGCCCGGACAGGGGGCAGATCTATGGCTACACCTTC. Supplemented by reference TRBV5-1 and TRBJ1-2, the full variable domain reads KAGVTQTPRYLIKTRGQQVTLSCSPISGHRSVSWYQQTPGQGLQFLFEYFSETQRNKGNFPGRFSGRQFSNSRSEMNVSTLELGDSALYLCASSPDRGQIYGYTFGSGTRLTVV.

The table lists this clonotype with a few counts. The chain employs TRBV5-1 and TRBJ2-5, with TRBD2 identical over 11 bases. The CDR3 extends over 15 amino acids. Germline V gene lookup returns CDR1 SGHRS and CDR2 YFSETQ. J was trimmed by 1 base and V by 2 bases; bases with no gene match: 1. The DNA of the CDR3 is TGCGCCAGCAGCTTCGGGACTAGCGGCCAAGAGACCCAGTACTTC. It translates to CASSFGTSGQETQYF.

The chain joins TRBV10-1 to TRBJ2-4; D unclear. The V and J ends lost 6 bases and 1 base respectively, with 22 bases between them. The CDR3 length is 18 residues. Germline-derived CDR1 and CDR2 are WNHNN and SYGVQD (reference sequence). The CDR3 spells CASRSPRAINQAKNIQYF. CDR3 nucleotides: TGCGCCAGCAGAAGCCCCCGGGCAATAAACCAGGCCAAAAACATTCAGTACTTC.

This chain links TRBV28 with TRBJ2-7; unclear D gene. Germline V gene sequence: CDR1 MDHEN, CDR2 SYDVKM. Between the trimmed V and J ends, which lost 7 bases and 1 base, there was a span of 11 bases. The CDR3 extends over 13 amino acids. CDR3 DNA sequence: TGTGCCAGCATTCGAAGTTATTCCTACGAGCAGTACTTC. As protein: CASIRSYSYEQYF.

In DNA, the CDR3 is TGCAGCGTTTCCTGGGGCAGAGATAATGAAAAACTGTTTTTT. As protein: CSVSWGRDNEKLFF. This chain joins TRBV29-1 and TRBJ1-4, with a possible D match to TRBD1 (5 bases). The germline V and J ends were trimmed by 5 bases and 4 bases, with 14 bases remaining between them. This CDR3 comprises 14 residues. Germline-derived CDR1 and CDR2 are SQVTM and ANQGSEA. Drawing the rest from reference TRBV29-1 and TRBJ1-4, the complete variable domain is SAVISQKPSRDICQRGTSLTIQCQVDSQVTMMFWYRQQPGQSLTLIATANQGSEATYESGFVIDKFPISRPNLTFSTLTVSNMSPEDSSIYLCSVSWGRDNEKLFFGSGTQLSVL.

The chain employs TRBV5-1 and TRBJ2-3; 7 bases are shared with TRBD2. V was clipped by 1 base and J by 1 base; unmatched bases: 9. From germline, CDR1 is SGHRS and CDR2 YFSETQ. The CDR3 loop spans 17 amino acids. Here the CDR3 DNA reads TGCGCCAGCAGCTTGTGGGGGGGAGCGTCTGGCACAGATACGCAGTATTTT. Its protein product is CASSLWGGASGTDTQYF.

This clonotype showed up just once. A much larger clone lies one base from this, so it may be a read error. This chain joins TRBV20-1 and TRBJ2-5; D ambiguous. Germline assignment: CDR1 DFQATT and CDR2 SNEGSKA (reference sequence). The CDR3 contains 12 residues. CDR3 sequence reads: CSAYQLQGTQYF. The CDR3 coding sequence is TGCAGTGCCTACCAACTCCAAGGGACCCAGTACTTC.

This sequence joins TRBV12-3 or TRBV12-4 and TRBJ2-7; 8 nucleotides line up with TRBD2. The CDR3 is 15 amino acids. V lost 5 bases and J lost 5; bases outside the gene matches: 11. The chain's CDR3 is CASSIQGLVFDEQYF. CDR3 coding DNA: TGTGCCAGCAGTATTCAGGGACTAGTTTTCGACGAGCAGTACTTC.